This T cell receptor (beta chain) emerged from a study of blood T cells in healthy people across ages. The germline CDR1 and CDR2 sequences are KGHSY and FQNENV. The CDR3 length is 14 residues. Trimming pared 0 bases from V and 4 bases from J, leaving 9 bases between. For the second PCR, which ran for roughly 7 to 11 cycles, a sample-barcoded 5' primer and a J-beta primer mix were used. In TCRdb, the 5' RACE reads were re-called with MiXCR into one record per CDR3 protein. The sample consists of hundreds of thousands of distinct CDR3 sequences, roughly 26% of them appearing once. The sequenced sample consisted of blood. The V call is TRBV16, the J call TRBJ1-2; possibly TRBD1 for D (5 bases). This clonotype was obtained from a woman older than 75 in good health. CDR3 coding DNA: TGTGCCAGCAGCCAATCCCGGGGGACCTATGGCTACACCTTC. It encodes CASSQSRGTYGYTF.